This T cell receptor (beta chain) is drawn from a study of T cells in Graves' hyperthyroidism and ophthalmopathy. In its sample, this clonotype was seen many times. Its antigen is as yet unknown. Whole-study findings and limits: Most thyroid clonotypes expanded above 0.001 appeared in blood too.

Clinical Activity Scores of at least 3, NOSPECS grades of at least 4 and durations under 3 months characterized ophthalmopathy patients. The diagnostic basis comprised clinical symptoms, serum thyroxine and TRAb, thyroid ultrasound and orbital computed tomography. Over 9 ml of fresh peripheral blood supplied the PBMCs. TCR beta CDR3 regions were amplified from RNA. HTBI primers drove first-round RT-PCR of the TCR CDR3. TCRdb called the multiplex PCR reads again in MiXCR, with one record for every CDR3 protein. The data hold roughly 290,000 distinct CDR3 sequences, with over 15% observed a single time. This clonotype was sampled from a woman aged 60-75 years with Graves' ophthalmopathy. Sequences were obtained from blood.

The CDR3: CATSRGGLATNEKLFF. For the CDR3, the DNA is TGTGCCACCAGCAGAGGCGGACTGGCAACTAATGAAAAACTGTTTTTT. The rearrangement uses TRBV15 and TRBJ1-4; D uncertain. The CDR3 totals 16 residues. From germline, CDR1 is LNHNV and CDR2 YYDKDF (reference sequence). Trimming took 1 base from V and 0 from J, leaving 9 bases between them.